This entry concerns a single TCR beta chain. Its cognate antigen is unknown. The data were obtained in a study of CXCR3-negative and CXCR3-positive naive CD8 T cells. At the level of the study: Libraries each contributed about 1.5 +/- 0.3 million TRB reads, for around 150 million in total. Study-wide findings and caveats: Memory CD8+ cells showed much lower diversity, while both naive subsets displayed comparably high diversity. A higher hydrophobicity marked the TRB CDR3s of CXCR3-positive naive cells versus CXCR3-negative naive cells. The study found CXCR3 expression partially decreased after cryopreservation and ran most assays on fresh PBMCs.

5' RACE that incorporated UMI labels was used to prepare the TRB cDNA libraries. TCRdb reprocessed the 5' RACE reads and reports one entry per CDR3 protein, with no DNA. This sample's clone table lists about 6,900 distinct CDR3 sequences. CDR1 is MNHNY and CDR2 is SVGAGI in the germline V gene (reference sequence). CDR3 length: 15 amino acids. Naive CD8+ T cells showed a CD45RO-CCR7+CD27+CD95- phenotype. V and J are TRBV6-6 and TRBJ2-1; no DNA is available, so the TRBD2 call from TCRdb remains unchecked. The source material was naive CXCR3+ CD8+ T cells from blood. Regarding subset: CD45RO-CCR7+CD27+CD95- naive CD8+ T cells expressing CXCR3 (TNR3+). This TCR derives from a human donor in good health. Some clones in this sample may be carry-over from other donors' samples. The CDR3 reads CASNPSGGLYNEQFF.